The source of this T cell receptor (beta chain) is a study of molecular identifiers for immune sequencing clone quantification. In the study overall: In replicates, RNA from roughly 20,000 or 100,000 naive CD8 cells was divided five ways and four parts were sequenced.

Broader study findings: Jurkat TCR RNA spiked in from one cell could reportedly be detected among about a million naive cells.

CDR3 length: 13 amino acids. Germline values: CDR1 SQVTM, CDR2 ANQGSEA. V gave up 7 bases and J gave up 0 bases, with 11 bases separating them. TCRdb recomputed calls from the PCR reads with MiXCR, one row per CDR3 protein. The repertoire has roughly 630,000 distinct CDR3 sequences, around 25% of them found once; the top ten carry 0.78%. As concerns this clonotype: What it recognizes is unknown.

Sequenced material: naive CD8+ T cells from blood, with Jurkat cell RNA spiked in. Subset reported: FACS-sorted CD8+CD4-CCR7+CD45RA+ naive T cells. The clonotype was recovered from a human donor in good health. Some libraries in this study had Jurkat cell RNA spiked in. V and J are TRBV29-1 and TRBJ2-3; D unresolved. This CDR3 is CSDQYDSTDTQYF. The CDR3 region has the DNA TGCAGCGATCAGTATGACAGCACAGATACGCAGTATTTT.